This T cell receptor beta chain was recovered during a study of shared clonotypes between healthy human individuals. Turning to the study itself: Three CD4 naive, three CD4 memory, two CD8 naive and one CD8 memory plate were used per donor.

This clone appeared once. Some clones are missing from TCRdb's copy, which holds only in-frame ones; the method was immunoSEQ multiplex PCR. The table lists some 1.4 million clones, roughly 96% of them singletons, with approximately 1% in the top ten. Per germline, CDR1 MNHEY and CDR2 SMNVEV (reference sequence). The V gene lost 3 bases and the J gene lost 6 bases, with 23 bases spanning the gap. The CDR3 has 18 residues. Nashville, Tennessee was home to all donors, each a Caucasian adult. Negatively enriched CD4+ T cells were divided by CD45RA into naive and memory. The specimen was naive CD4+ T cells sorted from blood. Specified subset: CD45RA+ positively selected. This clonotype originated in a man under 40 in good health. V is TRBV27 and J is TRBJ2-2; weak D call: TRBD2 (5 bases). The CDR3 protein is CASSFKSPSRLFAGELFF. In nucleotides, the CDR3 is TGTGCCAGCAGTTTCAAAAGCCCTAGCCGATTGTTTGCCGGGGAGCTGTTTTTT.